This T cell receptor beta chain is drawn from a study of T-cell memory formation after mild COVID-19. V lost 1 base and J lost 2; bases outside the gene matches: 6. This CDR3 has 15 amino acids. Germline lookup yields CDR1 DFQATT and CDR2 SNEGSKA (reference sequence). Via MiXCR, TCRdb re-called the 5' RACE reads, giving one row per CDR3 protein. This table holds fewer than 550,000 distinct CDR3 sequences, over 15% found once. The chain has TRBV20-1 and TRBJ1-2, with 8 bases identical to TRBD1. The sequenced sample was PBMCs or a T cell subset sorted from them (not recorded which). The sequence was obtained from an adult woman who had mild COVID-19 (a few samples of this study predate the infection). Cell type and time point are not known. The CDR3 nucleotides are TGCAGTGCTAGAGTCGGCAGGGGGCCGAACTATGGCTACACCTTC. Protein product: CSARVGRGPNYGYTF.